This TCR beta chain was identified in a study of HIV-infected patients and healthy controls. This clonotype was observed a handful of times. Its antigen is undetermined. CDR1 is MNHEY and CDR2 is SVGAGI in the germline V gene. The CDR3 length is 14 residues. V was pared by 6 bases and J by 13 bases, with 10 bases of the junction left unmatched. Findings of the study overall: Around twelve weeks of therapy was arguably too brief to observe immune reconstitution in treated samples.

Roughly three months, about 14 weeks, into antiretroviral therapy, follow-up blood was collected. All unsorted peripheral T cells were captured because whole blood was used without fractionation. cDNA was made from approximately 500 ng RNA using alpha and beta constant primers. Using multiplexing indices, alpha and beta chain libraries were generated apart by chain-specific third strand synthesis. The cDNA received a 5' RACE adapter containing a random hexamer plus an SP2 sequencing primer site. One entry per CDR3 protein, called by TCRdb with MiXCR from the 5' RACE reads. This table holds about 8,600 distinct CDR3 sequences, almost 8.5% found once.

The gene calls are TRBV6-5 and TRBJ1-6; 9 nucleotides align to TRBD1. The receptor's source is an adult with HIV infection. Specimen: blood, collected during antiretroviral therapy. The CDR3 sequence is CASRPGTGILPLHF. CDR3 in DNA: TGTGCCAGCAGGCCGGGGACAGGGATTTTGCCCCTCCACTTT.